The 20 T cell receptor beta chains below were found in one sample sequenced in a study of shared clonotypes between healthy human individuals. Profiled with immunoSEQ multiplex PCR; TCRdb holds only in-frame clones, not every one. The table lists approximately 2,300,000 clones, just under 95% of them singletons. Sequencing was done on a sample of naive CD4+ T cells from PBMCs. Described subset: CD45RA+ positively selected. The receptors stem from a man aged 18-30 years in good health. Some clones in this sample may be carry-over from other donors' samples.

The chain carries TRBV6-4 and TRBJ2-7; 7 bases align to TRBD1. The CDR3 consists of 14 residues. The germline V gene encodes CDR1 MRHNA and CDR2 SNTAGT. The junction had 4 bases not matched to a gene; V was cut back by 5 bases and J by 0 bases. CDR3 region: CASSSDRASYEQYF. The CDR3 coding sequence is TGTGCCAGCAGTTCCGACAGGGCCTCCTACGAGCAGTACTTC.

This clone was detected only once. The genes are TRBV18 and TRBJ1-1; the D is unclear. CDR1 and CDR2 from the germline V gene are KGHSH and LQKENI. The CDR3 spans 13 residues. V dropped 6 bases and J dropped 0 bases, with 8 bases sitting between them. The CDR3 spells CASSATLNTEAFF. In nucleotides, the CDR3 is TGTGCCAGCTCCGCGACATTGAACACTGAAGCTTTCTTT.

The J gene is TRBJ2-7, the V gene TRBV14; no definite D call. This CDR3 comprises 11 residues. Germline V lookup: CDR1 SGHDN, CDR2 FVKESK. With 1 base removed from V and 12 bases from J, the gap between germline ends came to 10 bases. The CDR3 sequence: CASSQGASRYF. The CDR3 nucleotides read TGTGCCAGCAGCCAAGGGGCTTCTAGGTACTTC.

Note on this clone: The sample carries other DNA sequences with the same CDR3. This chain links TRBV20-1 with TRBJ2-7; D is uncertain. The CDR3 is 11 residues long. CDR1 is DFQATT and CDR2 is SNEGSKA in the germline V gene (reference sequence). Trimming left V 1 base short and J 7 bases short, with 8 bases between. The chain's CDR3 is CSARGPGEQYF. The CDR3 region has the DNA TGCAGTGCTAGAGGCCCGGGTGAGCAGTACTTC.

V is TRBV13 and J is TRBJ2-5; 7 nucleotides agree with TRBD2. The CDR3 extends over 15 amino acids. J lost 3 bases, V lost 6 bases, and 10 bases had no gene match. Germline V lookup: CDR1 PRHDT, CDR2 FYEKMQ (reference sequence). CDR3 amino acids: CASRLFREDEETQYF. CDR3 coding DNA: TGTGCCAGCAGACTTTTCCGGGAGGACGAAGAGACCCAGTACTTC.

The CDR3, as DNA: TGCGCCAGCAGCTTTGGAGGGGGAGAGACCGGGGAGCTGTTTTTT. Protein: CASSFGGGETGELFF. V and J are TRBV5-1 and TRBJ2-2; either TRBD1 or TRBD2 may supply D (6 bases each). This CDR3 is built from 15 residues. CDR1 and CDR2 (germline): SGHRS, YFSETQ. The V gene lost 2 bases and the J gene lost 5 bases, with 13 bases spanning the gap.

This chain connects TRBV10-3 to TRBJ2-5; D remains unclear. CDR1 and CDR2 from the germline V gene are ENHRY and SYGVKD. Between the trimmed V and J ends, which lost 6 bases and 4 bases, there was a span of 12 bases. The CDR3 runs 13 residues. In DNA, the CDR3 is TGTGCCATCAGCCCTAATCCGTCAGAGACCCAGTACTTC. Translating gives CAISPNPSETQYF.

The J gene is TRBJ2-5, the V gene TRBV5-6; D is unclear. Trimming shortened V by 2 bases and J by 5 bases, and 10 bases separated the two germline ends. Germline loops: CDR1 SGHDT, CDR2 YYEEEE. CDR3 length: 13 residues. CDR3 region: CASSFDGVETQYF. DNA for the CDR3: TGTGCCAGCAGCTTCGATGGGGTCGAGACCCAGTACTTC.

The rearrangement joins TRBV30 to TRBJ2-7, with 7 bases aligning to TRBD1. Germline loops: CDR1 GTSNPN, CDR2 SVGIG (reference sequence). The CDR3 has 11 residues. Unmatched junction bases numbered 6, after V lost 5 bases and J lost 8 bases. The CDR3 DNA sequence: TGTGCCTGGGGGACAGAATACAAGCAGTACTTC. Its protein is CAWGTEYKQYF.

This clone was seen just once. V gene TRBV2 combines with J gene TRBJ1-4, with unresolved D. The germline CDR1 and CDR2 sequences are SNHLY and FYNNEI. The length of the CDR3 is 16 residues. V lost 3 bases to trimming and J lost 4 bases, with 15 bases between them. The CDR3 nucleotides are TGTGCCAGCAGTGATTTGGCACTTGCGGGTAATGAAAAACTGTTTTTT. It yields the protein CASSDLALAGNEKLFF.

The CDR3 sequence: CASRQTGTKETQYF. The CDR3 coding sequence is TGTGCCAGCAGACAGACCGGGACGAAAGAGACCCAGTACTTC. This chain connects TRBV7-9 to TRBJ2-5; D may correspond to TRBD1 or TRBD2 (5 bases each). The germline gives CDR1 SEHNR, CDR2 FQNEAQ (reference sequence). Trimming took off 6 bases at V and 3 bases at J, with 14 bases between the two ends. The CDR3 extends over 14 amino acids.

The chain couples TRBV4-1 to TRBJ2-1; possibly TRBD2 for D (6 bases). V was clipped by 10 bases and J by 5 bases, with 18 bases between them. There are 14 residues in the CDR3. Germline V gene lookup returns CDR1 MGHRA and CDR2 YSYEKL. CDR3 bases: TGCGCCACCCTAGGACGGGAGCGGAACAATGAGCAGTTCTTC. It translates to CATLGRERNNEQFF.

The CDR3 loop is CASSVDLAGRYGYTF. The CDR3 DNA sequence: TGTGCCAGCAGCGTAGACCTCGCGGGTAGGTATGGCTACACCTTC. This chain links TRBV9 with TRBJ1-2; D unresolved. CDR3 length: 15 amino acids. The V gene lost 0 bases and the J gene lost 5 bases, with 14 bases spanning the gap. CDR1 SGDLS and CDR2 YYNGEE come from the germline V gene.

V usage is TRBV2 and J usage is TRBJ2-7; D is unresolved. The CDR3 has 13 residues. V was trimmed by 9 bases and J by 2 bases, leaving 14 bases between them. The germline CDR1 and CDR2 sequences are SNHLY and FYNNEI. CDR3 coding DNA: TGTGCCAGAATTCGCATGGGTACCTACGAGCAGTACTTC. Amino acids: CARIRMGTYEQYF.

The V and J genes are TRBV4-1 and TRBJ1-6; 8 bases are shared with TRBD1. After removal of 1 base from V and 5 bases from J, the junction contained 10 bases not matched to a gene. Germline CDR1 and CDR2: MGHRA and YSYEKL. The CDR3 runs to 18 residues. DNA of the CDR3: TGCGCCAGCAGCCAAGGGGTGGTTAGGACAGGGAATAATTCACCCCTCCACTTT. The encoded protein is CASSQGVVRTGNNSPLHF.

The J gene is TRBJ2-2, the V gene TRBV4-2; 10 bases are a match to TRBD2. Per germline, CDR1 LGHNA and CDR2 YNFKEQ. Losses at the gene ends were 9 bases for V and 0 bases for J; bases not matched to a gene: 7. The CDR3 is 16 residues long. For the CDR3, the DNA is TGTGCCAGTGAAAACGGACTAGCGGCGAACACCGGGGAGCTGTTTTTT. It is translated as CASENGLAANTGELFF.

Of note for this clone: In the same sample, other DNA sequences code for this CDR3. The chain carries TRBV2 and TRBJ2-1, with 8 bases fitting TRBD2. Germline V gives CDR1 SNHLY, CDR2 FYNNEI. V lost 5 bases, J lost 0 bases, and 0 bases stayed unmatched. The CDR3 runs to 14 residues. CDR3 nucleotide sequence: TGTGCCAGCAGTCTAGCGGGCTCCTACAATGAGCAGTTCTTC. Protein product: CASSLAGSYNEQFF.

The V call is TRBV5-1, the J call TRBJ2-7; D tentatively reads TRBD1 or TRBD2 (5 bases each). This CDR3 contains 14 residues. The V and J ends lost 4 bases and 2 bases respectively, with 13 bases between them. CDR1 is SGHRS, CDR2 YFSETQ, per germline. The CDR3 sequence: CASSPGTLAYEQYF. The CDR3 DNA reads as TGCGCCAGCAGCCCCGGGACCCTCGCCTACGAGCAGTACTTC.

The V and J genes are TRBV29-1 and TRBJ2-1, with 12 positions matching TRBD2. V shed 4 bases and J 6 bases; nucleotides not matched to a gene: 4. From germline, CDR1 is SQVTM and CDR2 ANQGSEA. The CDR3 runs 14 residues. As DNA, the CDR3 is TGCAGCGTTGCTAGCGGGAGGGCCGGCAATGAGCAGTTCTTC. Translating it yields CSVASGRAGNEQFF.

The gene calls are TRBV5-1 and TRBJ2-1; no clear D gene. Germline values: CDR1 SGHRS, CDR2 YFSETQ. Trimming stripped 7 bases from V and 0 bases from J, with 11 bases between. CDR3 size: 14 residues. The CDR3 sequence: CASAAILSYNEQFF. CDR3 bases: TGCGCCAGCGCGGCAATCCTCTCCTACAATGAGCAGTTCTTC.